A single sample is the source of the 24 T cell receptor beta chains below, sequenced in a study of brain T cells in children with intractable seizures (dated by TCRdb to the early 2020s). Per the publication, the time point label means: blood from clinic visit 5 months post-surgery; TSC patient then seizure free. Libraries were prepared through the immunoSEQ multiplex PCR assay. TCRdb retrieved this table from immuneACCESS and kept in-frame rearrangements only. Not all clones are present; in checked studies, unresolved V genes account for under half, and no reason is known for the remainder. The table for this sample lists 300,000 to 400,000 clones; over 85% of them were counted only once. The top ten clonotypes cover about 5.8% of the sample. The input for sequencing was peripheral blood, taken 4 to 5 months after surgery. The receptor set was obtained from a boy younger than two with tuberous sclerosis and intractable seizures.

The CDR3 DNA is TGCAGCGTTGAAGAAAGGGAAAGCGCCTACAATGAGCAGTTCTTC. It is translated as CSVEERESAYNEQFF. This rearrangement joins TRBV29-1 to TRBJ2-1; D call uncertain. CDR3 length: 15 residues. Deletions cut 0 bases from V and 2 bases from J, with 11 bases between. From germline, CDR1 is SQVTM and CDR2 ANQGSEA.

The chain joins TRBV29-1 to TRBJ2-6; D is perhaps TRBD2 (5 bases). The germline CDR1 and CDR2 sequences are SQVTM and ANQGSEA. There are 14 residues in the CDR3. The germline V and J ends were trimmed by 5 bases and 3 bases, with 11 bases remaining between them. CDR3 DNA sequence: TGCAGCGTTTGGACTGATGGTGGGGCCAACGTCCTGACTTTC. Protein: CSVWTDGGANVLTF. Using reference TRBV29-1 and TRBJ2-6 for the parts outside the CDR3, the full variable domain is SAVISQKPSRDICQRGTSLTIQCQVDSQVTMMFWYRQQPGQSLTLIATANQGSEATYESGFVIDKFPISRPNLTFSTLTVSNMSPEDSSIYLCSVWTDGGANVLTFGAGSRLTVL.

The chain recombines TRBV5-4 with TRBJ1-6, with D hard to call. The CDR3 is made up of 12 amino acids. With 0 bases removed from V and 11 bases from J, the gap between germline ends came to 6 bases. The germline V gene encodes CDR1 SGHNT and CDR2 YYREEE (reference sequence). CDR3 sequence reads: CASSLGATPLHF. CDR3 DNA: TGTGCCAGCAGCTTGGGGGCAACACCCCTCCACTTT. Filled out from reference TRBV5-4 and TRBJ1-6, the complete variable domain reads ETGVTQSPTHLIKTRGQQVTLRCSSQSGHNTVSWYQQALGQGPQFIFQYYREEENGRGNFPPRFSGLQFPNYSSELNVNALELDDSALYLCASSLGATPLHFGNGTRLTVT.

This clone was seen only once. Other DNA sequences in this sample translate to the same CDR3. The V gene is TRBV3-1 (or the pseudogene TRBV3-2), the J gene TRBJ1-2, with D uncertain. Germline-derived CDR1 and CDR2 are LGHDT and YNNKEL (reference sequence). CDR3 length: 13 amino acids. The V end lost 0 bases, the J end lost 4 bases, and 6 bases lay between the germline ends. The CDR3 region is CASSQDWGYGYTF. CDR3 nucleotide sequence: TGTGCCAGCAGCCAAGATTGGGGCTATGGCTACACCTTC.

V is TRBV19 and J is TRBJ1-5; the D is unclear. The germline gives CDR1 LNHDA, CDR2 SQIVND (reference sequence). The length of the CDR3 is 13 residues. The V and J ends lost 3 bases and 7 bases respectively, with 10 bases between them. The CDR3: CASSIHGNQPQHF. The CDR3 nucleotides are TGTGCCAGTAGTATCCATGGGAACCAGCCCCAGCATTTT.

Details on this clone: Distinct nucleotide sequences in the sample also encode this CDR3. The chain joins TRBV7-3 to TRBJ1-1; 8 bases agree with TRBD1. Germline V gene data show CDR1 as SGHTA and CDR2 as FQGTGA. This CDR3 has 13 residues. V lost 5 bases and J lost 6; bases outside the gene matches: 5. The CDR3 loop is CASSPGTGAEAFF. Written as DNA, the CDR3 is TGTGCCAGCAGCCCAGGGACAGGCGCTGAAGCTTTCTTT.

This rearrangement joins TRBV3-1 (or the pseudogene TRBV3-2) to TRBJ2-2; 10 nucleotides align to TRBD2. The CDR3 has 17 amino acids. Trimming cost V 2 bases and J 0 bases; bases outside gene matches: 3. Germline CDR1 LGHDT, CDR2 YNNKEL (reference sequence). The CDR3 DNA reads as TGTGCCAGCAGCCAATATCTAGCGGGAGCGAACACCGGGGAGCTGTTTTTT. Amino acids: CASSQYLAGANTGELFF.

About this clone itself: A junction end diverges from the germline sequence, so it may reflect a read error. The V gene is TRBV7-7, the J gene TRBJ2-2; possibly TRBD2 for D (5 bases). This CDR3 has 17 residues. Germline V gives CDR1 SSHAT, CDR2 FNYEAQ (reference sequence). The CDR3 loop reads CASSLDYPATNTGELFF. The CDR3 nucleotides read TGTGCTAGCAGCTTAGACTACCCGGCTACGAACACCGGGGAGCTGTTTTTT.

The chain employs TRBV25-1 and TRBJ2-7; a weak D match, TRBD1 (5 bases). This CDR3 comprises 15 residues. In germline, CDR1 is MGHDK, CDR2 SYGVNS. Trimming took 2 bases from V and 3 from J, leaving 14 bases between them. The CDR3 here is CASSEGAGRVYEQYF. CDR3 bases: TGTGCCAGCAGTGAAGGGGCAGGCAGGGTCTACGAGCAGTACTTC.

J is TRBJ2-7 and V is TRBV6-4; 7 bases match TRBD2. Germline CDR1 and CDR2: MRHNA and SNTAGT. The junction had 6 bases not matched to a gene; V was cut back by 4 bases and J by 6 bases. This CDR3 comprises 13 residues. For the CDR3, the DNA is TGTGCCAGCAGTGTGGGGAGGGACTCCGAGCAGTACTTC. Its protein is CASSVGRDSEQYF.

The CDR3 DNA is TGTGCCAGCAGCTTGGAAGGGGTAGGGGGCTACTACGAGCAGTACTTC. Protein product: CASSLEGVGGYYEQYF. V is TRBV5-6 and J is TRBJ2-7; 7 bases are shared with TRBD1. V gave up 0 bases and J gave up 3 bases; unmatched junction bases: 9. Germline-derived CDR1 and CDR2 are SGHDT and YYEEEE. The CDR3 covers 16 residues.

The chain carries TRBV9 and TRBJ2-3, with D maybe TRBD2 (5 bases). The CDR3 is 13 amino acids. Trimming stripped 0 bases from V and 5 bases from J, with 7 bases between. CDR1 is SGDLS and CDR2 is YYNGEE in the germline V gene. In nucleotides, the CDR3 is TGTGCCAGCAGCGTAGTAGCGATAGATACGCAGTATTTT. This sequence encodes CASSVVAIDTQYF.

This chain joins TRBV19 and TRBJ2-7; TRBD1 aligns across 7 bases. The V gene's germline CDR1 is LNHDA and CDR2 SQIVND (reference sequence). The V and J ends lost 1 base and 2 bases, in that order; junction bases with no gene match: 5. This CDR3 has 15 amino acids. CDR3 DNA: TGTGCCAGTAGTATAGGGGGACAGCTTCCCTACGAGCAGTACTTC. Translated: CASSIGGQLPYEQYF.

This clone is medium-sized. V usage is TRBV6-6 and J usage is TRBJ1-5; a weak D match, TRBD1 (6 bases). V lost 6 bases, J lost 4 bases, and 16 bases lay in between. From germline, CDR1 is MNHNY and CDR2 SVGAGI (reference sequence). The CDR3 is made up of 15 amino acids. The CDR3 DNA is TGTGCCAGCAGCCGGGGGGGGGCGCGGAATCAGCCCCAGCATTTT. Protein product: CASSRGGARNQPQHF.

The gene calls are TRBV30 and TRBJ1-2; TRBD1 aligns across 12 bases. The germline gives CDR1 GTSNPN, CDR2 SVGIG (reference sequence). The trim removed 5 bases at V and 9 bases at J, leaving 7 bases unmatched. The CDR3 extends over 13 amino acids. The CDR3 region is CAWGAGTGGSYTF. The DNA for the CDR3 is TGTGCCTGGGGGGCTGGGACAGGGGGCAGCTACACCTTC.

The V gene is TRBV6-5, the J gene TRBJ2-7; TRBD1 or TRBD2 may be the D gene (6 bases each). The CDR3 totals 14 residues. Per the germline V gene, CDR1 is MNHEY and CDR2 is SVGAGI. Deletions cut 5 bases from V and 2 bases from J, with 13 bases between. This CDR3 reads CASSPKGGPYEQYF. The CDR3 bases are TGTGCCAGCAGTCCAAAGGGGGGCCCCTACGAGCAGTACTTC.

The V and J genes are TRBV1 and TRBJ2-3; TRBD1, the table's D call, lacks a check against the DNA. TRBV1 is marked as a pseudogene. This CDR3 has 15 amino acids. Here the CDR3 reads CTSSHWGLCTDTQYF. In DNA form, the CDR3 reads TGCACCAGCAGCCATTGGGGGCTGTGCACAGATACGCAGTATTTT.

J is TRBJ2-5 and V is TRBV11-3; possibly TRBD1 for D (5 bases). V shed 8 bases and J shed 4 bases, with 11 bases lying between them. The length of the CDR3 is 12 residues. In germline, CDR1 is SGHNT, CDR2 YENEEA. This chain's CDR3 is CASGKGPETQYF. Here the CDR3 DNA reads TGTGCCAGCGGGAAGGGGCCAGAGACCCAGTACTTC. Looking up the rest from reference TRBV11-3 and TRBJ2-5 gives the full variable domain: EAGVVQSPRYKIIEKKQPVAFWCNPISGHNTLYWYLQNLGQGPELLIRYENEEAVDDSQLPKDRFSAERLKGVDSTLKIQPAELGDSAVYLCASGKGPETQYFGPGTRLLVL.

J is TRBJ2-3 and V is TRBV30, with 10 bases that match TRBD2. Germline assignment: CDR1 GTSNPN and CDR2 SVGIG (reference sequence). CDR3 length: 16 residues. The V gene end was trimmed by 4 bases and the J gene end by 0 bases; junction bases not matched to a gene: 7. The CDR3 reads CAWMLLAGTSTDTQYF. CDR3 sequence (DNA): TGTGCCTGGATGCTACTAGCGGGGACTAGCACAGATACGCAGTATTTT.

V is TRBV29-1 and J is TRBJ2-3, with a tentative D call TRBD1 (6 bases). The CDR3 loop spans 13 amino acids. Trimming pared 6 bases from V and 3 bases from J, leaving 13 bases between. Looked up from germline, CDR1 is SQVTM and CDR2 is ANQGSEA. This chain's CDR3 is CSVPGERTDTQYF. The CDR3 DNA reads TGCAGCGTCCCAGGGGAGAGGACAGATACGCAGTATTTT.

The DNA of the CDR3 is TGTGCCAGCAGCATGGGTGGAGATACGCAGTATTTT. Residues: CASSMGGDTQYF. This sequence joins TRBV7-3 and TRBJ2-3; D is uncertain. Germline V lookup: CDR1 SGHTA, CDR2 FQGTGA. There are 12 residues in the CDR3. Trimming cost V 5 bases and J 5 bases, with 8 bases left between them.

This clone was found once. This sequence joins TRBV30 and TRBJ1-4; perhaps TRBD1 as D (5 bases). The CDR3 covers 12 residues. Trimming pared 6 bases from V and 8 bases from J, leaving 13 bases between. Germline-derived CDR1 and CDR2 are GTSNPN and SVGIG (reference sequence). The DNA of the CDR3 is TGTGCCTGCCGGGGGGACGGGGAAAAACTGTTTTTT. Residues: CACRGDGEKLFF.

This chain links TRBV2 with TRBJ2-7; no clear D. The V end lost 0 bases, the J end lost 2 bases, and 14 bases lay between the germline ends. Germline V gene sequence: CDR1 SNHLY, CDR2 FYNNEI. The CDR3 spans 16 residues. CDR3 DNA sequence: TGTGCCAGCAGTGAAGCCGAATCCGGTCCAACCTACGAGCAGTACTTC. Its protein product is CASSEAESGPTYEQYF.

The chain has TRBV5-1 and TRBJ2-7, with 9 bases aligning to TRBD1. The CDR3 has 13 residues. The germline CDR1 and CDR2 sequences are SGHRS and YFSETQ. Unmatched junction bases numbered 4, after V lost 3 bases and J lost 6 bases. Here the CDR3 reads CASSWTGAGEQYF. DNA for the CDR3: TGCGCCAGCAGCTGGACAGGGGCGGGCGAGCAGTACTTC.